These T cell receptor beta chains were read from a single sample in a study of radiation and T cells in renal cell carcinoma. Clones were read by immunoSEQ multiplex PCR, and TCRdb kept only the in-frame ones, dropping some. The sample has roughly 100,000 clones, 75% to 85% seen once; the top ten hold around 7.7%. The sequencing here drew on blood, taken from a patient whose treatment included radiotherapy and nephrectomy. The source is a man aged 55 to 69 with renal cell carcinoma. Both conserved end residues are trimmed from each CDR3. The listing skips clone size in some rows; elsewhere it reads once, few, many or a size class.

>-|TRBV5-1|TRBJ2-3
ASSLEPTDTQY
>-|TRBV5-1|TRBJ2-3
ASSLVGGARTDTQY
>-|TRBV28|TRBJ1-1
ASSFHGEASNTEAF
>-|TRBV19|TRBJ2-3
AFLGLAGQTETDTQY
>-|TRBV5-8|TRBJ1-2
ASSLWLANYGYT
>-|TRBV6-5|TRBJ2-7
ASSWGGTGSSYEQY
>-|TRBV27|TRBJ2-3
ASSLSRLAGPSSTDTQY
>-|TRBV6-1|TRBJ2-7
ASKTGLAGAYEQY
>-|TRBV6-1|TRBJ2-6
ASRDRASGANVLT
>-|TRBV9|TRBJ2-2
ASSVALAGVDTGELF
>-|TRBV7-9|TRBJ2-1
ASSLGTQSYNEQF
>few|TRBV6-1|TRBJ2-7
ASSESGRATEQY
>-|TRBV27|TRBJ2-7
ASSFRVAGGAVLQYEQY
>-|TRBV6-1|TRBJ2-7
ASPGDRGDYEQY
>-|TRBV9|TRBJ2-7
ASSVGDLPTGQY
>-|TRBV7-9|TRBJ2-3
ASSLDRATDTQY
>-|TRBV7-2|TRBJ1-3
ASSLYDSSGNTIY
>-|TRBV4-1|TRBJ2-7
ASSQEQGTYEQY
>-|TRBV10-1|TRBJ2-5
ASSGPGETQY
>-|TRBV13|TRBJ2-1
ASSPEGGRWNEQF
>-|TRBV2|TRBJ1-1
ASTVGSSRMNTEAF
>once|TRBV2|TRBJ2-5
ASSEGGLARWRETQY
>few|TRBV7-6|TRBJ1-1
ASSSPLGGPTEAF
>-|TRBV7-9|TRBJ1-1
ASSSPGQGTPSMNTEAF
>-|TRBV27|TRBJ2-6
ASSFGVSGANVLT
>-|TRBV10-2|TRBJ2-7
ASTSSGGSYEQY
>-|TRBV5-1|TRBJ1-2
ASTPDGTGNYGYT
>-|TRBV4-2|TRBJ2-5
ASSQDQAGGPQRETQY
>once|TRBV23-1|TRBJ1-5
ASSQGNQPQH
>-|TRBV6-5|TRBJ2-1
ASSRNNEQF
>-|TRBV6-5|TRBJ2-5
ASSRQVQETQY
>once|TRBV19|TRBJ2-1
ASSGSYNEQF
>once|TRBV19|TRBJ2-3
ASSGLLAAASSTDTQY
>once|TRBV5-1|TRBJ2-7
ATAATGPSYEQY
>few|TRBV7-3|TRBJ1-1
ASSLQGNTEAF
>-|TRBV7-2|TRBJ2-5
ASRKGPEETQY
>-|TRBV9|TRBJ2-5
ASSVPGAETQY
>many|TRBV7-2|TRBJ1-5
ASSLAGGPYQPQH
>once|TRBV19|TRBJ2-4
ASSILEQGGNIQY
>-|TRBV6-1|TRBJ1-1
ASSAQANTEAF
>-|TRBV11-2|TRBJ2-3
ASTSTDTQY
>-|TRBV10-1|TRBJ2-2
ASRRDSNTGELF
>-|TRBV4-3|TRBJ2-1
ASSQDVGSYNEQF
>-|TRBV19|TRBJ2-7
ASARDTYSYEQY
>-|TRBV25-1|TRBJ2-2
ASSESGLRTGELF
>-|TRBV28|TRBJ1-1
ASGVPTAPQNTEAF
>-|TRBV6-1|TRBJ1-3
ASSDRGGNTIY
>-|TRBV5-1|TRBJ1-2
ASSFLVTN